The rows below give T cell receptor beta chains drawn from one sample of a study of identical twins. TCRdb redid the calling of the 5' RACE reads with MiXCR, one entry per CDR3 protein. The sample lists around 300,000 distinct CDR3 sequences, under 9% occurring once. These data also featured in a second study, about yellow fever vaccine responses in identical twins.

The specimen sequenced was memory (CD45RO+) T cells sorted from blood. Every receptor here comes from a woman aged 18-29 years in good health. The CDR3 runs from the conserved cysteine through the conserved F or W. The D gene is left open where the match is weak. Size is omitted from some rows. Given values are once, few, many or a class for expanded clones.

NA	TRBV12-3/TRBV12-4	TRBJ1-1	many	CASSLRGNPTEAFF	TGTGCCAGCAGTTTACGCGGGAACCCTACTGAAGCTTTCTTT
TRBD2	TRBV20-1	TRBJ2-7	few	CSASSWASGSYEQYF	TGCAGTGCTAGTTCTTGGGCTAGCGGGAGCTACGAGCAGTACTTC
NA	TRBV25-1	TRBJ1-3	few	CASSGVAIYF	TGTGCCAGCAGTGGTGTAGCCATATATTTT
TRBD1	TRBV6-5	TRBJ2-5	NA	CASSSGTDKETQYF	TGTGCCAGCAGTTCCGGGACAGACAAAGAGACCCAGTACTTC
NA	TRBV7-9	TRBJ2-1	NA	CASRMGGWDGYEQFF	TGTGCCAGCAGAATGGGGGGTTGGGACGGATATGAGCAGTTCTTC
TRBD2	TRBV6-1	TRBJ2-5	few	CASSELAGGKETQYF	TGTGCCAGCAGTGAGTTAGCGGGGGGCAAAGAGACCCAGTACTTC
TRBD1	TRBV9	TRBJ2-6	NA	CASSIRGHSGANVLTF	TGTGCCAGCAGCATTAGGGGGCACTCTGGGGCCAACGTCCTGACTTTC
NA	TRBV11-3	TRBJ2-7	NA	CASSLGHSYEQYF	TGTGCCAGCAGCTTAGGACACTCCTACGAGCAGTACTTC
TRBD2	TRBV7-3	TRBJ2-1	many	CASSFGGRAGNEQFF	TGTGCCAGCAGCTTTGGCGGGAGGGCCGGGAATGAGCAGTTCTTC
NA	TRBV12-3/TRBV12-4	TRBJ2-1	many	CATQVGSYNEQFF	TGTGCCACCCAGGTGGGGTCCTACAATGAGCAGTTCTTC
NA	TRBV20-1	TRBJ2-3	NA	CSAAGDSYQWYF	TGCAGTGCTGCCGGGGACTCCTACCAGTGGTATTTT
TRBD1	TRBV12-5	TRBJ1-1	many	CASGLTGATEAFF	TGTGCTAGTGGGCTTACAGGGGCCACTGAAGCTTTCTTT
NA	TRBV2	TRBJ1-5	NA	CASSYRDTNQPQHF	TGTGCCAGCAGCTACCGGGACACCAATCAGCCCCAGCATTTT
TRBD2	TRBV20-1	TRBJ2-5	few	CSARSSGGDQETQYF	TGCAGTGCTAGGAGTAGCGGGGGGGACCAAGAGACCCAGTACTTC
TRBD2	TRBV5-1	TRBJ2-7	few	CASRKRELSYEQYF	TGCGCCAGCCGAAAGCGGGAGTTGTCCTACGAGCAGTACTTC
TRBD2	TRBV20-1	TRBJ2-7	NA	CSARPFSGSFYEQYF	TGCAGTGCTAGGCCCTTTAGCGGGAGTTTTTACGAGCAGTACTTC
TRBD2	TRBV24-1	TRBJ2-5	NA	CATSDFTSGGAKETQYF	TGTGCCACCAGTGATTTCACTAGCGGGGGGGCGAAAGAGACCCAGTACTTC